This record looks at one T cell receptor beta chain sequence and its context. Antigen unknown. TCRdb independently ran MiXCR on the 5' RACE reads; one entry per CDR3 protein. The sample comprises roughly 500,000 distinct CDR3 sequences, approximately 22% of which are singletons, and roughly 0.9% rests with the top ten. The data were obtained in a study of identical twins. The study's findings and limits: Models underestimated how often monozygotic twins shared out-of-frame TCR alpha.

This CDR3 contains 15 residues. Looked up from germline, CDR1 is DFQATT and CDR2 is SNEGSKA (reference sequence). The V gene end was trimmed by 5 bases and the J gene end by 0 bases; junction bases not matched to a gene: 4. The data were also submitted as part of a second study, on T cells expressing NK-cell markers.

Material: CD4+ T cells sorted from blood. The genes are TRBV20-1 and TRBJ2-3; 11 bases match TRBD2. The TCR sequence derives from a woman in her late teens or twenties in good health. In DNA form, the CDR3 reads TGCAGTGCTTCTGTAGCGGGGGGGAGCACAGATACGCAGTATTTT. It codes for CSASVAGGSTDTQYF.